This T cell receptor beta chain was sequenced during a study of T cells in Graves' hyperthyroidism and ophthalmopathy. Amplification targeted TCR beta CDR3 regions from RNA transcripts. Researchers ran a first-round RT-PCR on the TCR CDR3 using the HTBI primer set. TCRdb fed the multiplex PCR reads into MiXCR, producing one record per CDR3 protein. Of 750,000 to 950,000 distinct CDR3 sequences listed, 38% are singletons. A word on this clonotype: Since a much larger clone is just one base distant, this may be a read error.

The clonotype originates from a man aged 18 to 29 with Graves' hyperthyroidism. Input material: blood.

The DNA of the CDR3 is TGTGCCAGTAGCACAGCAGGGTATAGCAATCAGCCCCAGCATTTT. Amino acids: CASSTAGYSNQPQHF. The chain joins TRBV19 to TRBJ1-5; D may be TRBD1 (5 bases). Trimming shortened V by 6 bases and J by 0 bases, and 12 bases separated the two germline ends. Germline assignment: CDR1 LNHDA and CDR2 SQIVND (reference sequence). CDR3 size: 15 residues.